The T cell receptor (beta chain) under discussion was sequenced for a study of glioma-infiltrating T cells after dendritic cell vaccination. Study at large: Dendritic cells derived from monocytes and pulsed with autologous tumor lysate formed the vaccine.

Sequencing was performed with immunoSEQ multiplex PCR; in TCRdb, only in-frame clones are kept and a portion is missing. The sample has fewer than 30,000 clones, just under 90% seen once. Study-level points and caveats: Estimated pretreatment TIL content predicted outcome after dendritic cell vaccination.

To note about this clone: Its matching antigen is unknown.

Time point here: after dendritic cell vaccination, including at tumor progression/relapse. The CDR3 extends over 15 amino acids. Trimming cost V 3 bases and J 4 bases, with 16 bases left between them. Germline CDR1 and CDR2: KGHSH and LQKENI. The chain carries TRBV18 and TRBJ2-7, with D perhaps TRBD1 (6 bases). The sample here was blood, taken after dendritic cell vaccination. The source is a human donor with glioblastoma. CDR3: CASSPTGPSWYEQYF. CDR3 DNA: TGTGCCAGCTCACCGACAGGCCCTTCATGGTACGAGCAGTACTTC.